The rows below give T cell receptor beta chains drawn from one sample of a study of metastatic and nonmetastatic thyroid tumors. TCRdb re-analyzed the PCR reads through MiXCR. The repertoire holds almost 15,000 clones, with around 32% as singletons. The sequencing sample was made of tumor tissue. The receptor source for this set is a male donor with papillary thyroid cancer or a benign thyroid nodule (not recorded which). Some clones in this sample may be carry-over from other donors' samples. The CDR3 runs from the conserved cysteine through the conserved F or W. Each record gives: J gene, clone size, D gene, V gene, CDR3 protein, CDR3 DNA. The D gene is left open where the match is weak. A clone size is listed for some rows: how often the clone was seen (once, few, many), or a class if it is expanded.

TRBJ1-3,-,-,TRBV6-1,CASSELTLDTIYF,TGTGCCAGCAGTGAATTAACGCTAGACACCATATATTTT
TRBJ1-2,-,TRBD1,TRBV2,CASSGQCFGYTF,TGTGCCAGTTCGGGACAGTGCTTTGGCTACACCTTC
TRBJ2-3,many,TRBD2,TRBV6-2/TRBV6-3,CASRYGRTSGGTDTQYF,TGTGCCAGCAGGTACGGGAGGACTAGCGGGGGCACAGATACGCAGTATTTT
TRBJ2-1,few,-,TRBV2,CASSEVSARGNEQSF,TGTGCCAGCAGTGAAGTGTCCGCTAGGGGCAATGAGCAGTCCTTC
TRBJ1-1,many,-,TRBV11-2,CASSLTRDTEAFF,TGTGCCAGCAGCTTAACCCGGGACACTGAAGCTTTCTTT
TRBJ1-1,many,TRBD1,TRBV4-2,CASSQTDRGADEAFF,TGTGCCAGCAGCCAAACCGACAGGGGAGCTGATGAAGCTTTCTTT
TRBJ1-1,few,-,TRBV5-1,CASSLEWGARWAEAFF,TGCGCCAGCAGCTTGGAGTGGGGGGCGCGTTGGGCTGAAGCTTTCTTT
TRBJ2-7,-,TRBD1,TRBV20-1,CSASDWDRGRDEQYF,TGCAGTGCTAGTGATTGGGACAGGGGTAGAGACGAGCAGTACTTC
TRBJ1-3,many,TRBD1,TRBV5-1,CASSLQGEGNTIYF,TGCGCCAGCAGCTTACAGGGGGAAGGAAACACCATATATTTT
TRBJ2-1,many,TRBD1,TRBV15,CATSRDRGPSHEQFF,TGTGCCACCAGCAGAGATAGGGGGCCTAGTCATGAGCAGTTCTTC
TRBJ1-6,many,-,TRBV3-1,CASSHPGDSPLHF,TGTGCCAGCAGCCATCCGGGTGATTCACCCCTCCACTTT
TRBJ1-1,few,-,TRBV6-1,CVSSEAQNTEALF,TGTGTCAGCAGTGAAGCTCAGAACACTGAAGCTTTATTT
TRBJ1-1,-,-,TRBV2,CASSARGLTEAFF,TGTGCCAGCAGTGCGAGGGGTCTCACTGAAGCTTTCTTT
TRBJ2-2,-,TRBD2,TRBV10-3,CASIKLSGGVNTGVLFF,TGTGCCAGTATTAAACTTAGCGGGGGAGTTAACACCGGGGTGCTGTTTTTT
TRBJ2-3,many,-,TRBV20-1,CSARDPARVPGTDTQYF,TGCAGTGCTAGAGATCCGGCTAGGGTCCCCGGCACAGATACGCAGTATTTT
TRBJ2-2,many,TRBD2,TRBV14,CASSQERAGGPAGELFF,TGTGCCAGCAGCCAAGAAAGGGCGGGAGGGCCTGCCGGGGAGCTGTTTTTT
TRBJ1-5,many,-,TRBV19,CASSQKQSNQPQHF,TGTGCCAGTAGTCAAAAGCAGAGCAATCAGCCCCAGCATTTT
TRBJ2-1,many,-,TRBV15,CATSRARNSYNEQFF,TGTGCCACCAGCAGGGCGAGGAACTCCTACAATGAGCAGTTCTTC
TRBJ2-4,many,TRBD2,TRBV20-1,CSAARLAGAGGKYF,TGCAGTGCTGCAAGACTAGCGGGGGCCGGGGGGAAGTACTTC
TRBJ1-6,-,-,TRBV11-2,CASSPENYSPLHF,TGTGCCAGCAGCCCAGAGAATTATTCACCCCTCCACTTT
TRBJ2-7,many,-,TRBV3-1,CASSHDREAEQYF,TGTGCCAGCAGCCATGACAGGGAGGCCGAGCAGTACTTC
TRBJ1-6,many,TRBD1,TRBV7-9,CASSLGQGVSPLHF,TGTGCCAGCAGCTTAGGACAGGGGGTTTCACCCCTCCACTTT
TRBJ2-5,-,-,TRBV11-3,CASSLGCIQDTQYF,TGTGCCAGCAGCTTAGGGTGTATTCAAGATACCCAGTACTTC
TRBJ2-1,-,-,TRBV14,CASSLGRSSYNEQFF,TGTGCCAGTAGCCTTGGGAGGAGCTCCTACAATGAGCAGTTCTTC
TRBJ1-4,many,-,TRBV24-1,CATSQGYEKLFF,TGTGCCACATCACAGGGCTATGAAAAACTGTTTTTT
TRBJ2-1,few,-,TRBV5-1,CASSSGLTSSYNEQFF,TGCGCCAGCAGCTCGGGACTGACGAGCTCCTACAATGAGCAGTTCTTC
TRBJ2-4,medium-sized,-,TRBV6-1,CASSEGAKNIQYF,TGTGCCAGCAGTGAAGGAGCCAAAAACATTCAGTACTTC
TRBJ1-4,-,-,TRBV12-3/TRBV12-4,CASSSLQYEKLFF,TGTGCAAGCAGTAGCCTCCAGTATGAAAAACTGTTTTTT
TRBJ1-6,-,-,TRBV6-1,CASSESPGRADSPLHF,TGTGCCAGCAGTGAAAGTCCGGGACGGGCCGATTCACCCCTCCACTTT
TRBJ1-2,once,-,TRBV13,CASSLGGARSGYTF,TGTGCCAGCAGCTTAGGCGGGGCTCGCTCTGGCTACACCTTC
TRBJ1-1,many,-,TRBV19,CASIGPGARNTEAFF,TGTGCCAGTATCGGTCCGGGGGCTAGGAACACTGAAGCTTTCTTT
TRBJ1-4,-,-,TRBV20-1,CSARRGVDNEKLFF,TGCAGTGCGCGGAGGGGCGTTGATAATGAAAAACTGTTTTTT
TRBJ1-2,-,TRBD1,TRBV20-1,CSARTGNGYTF,TGCAGTGCTAGGACAGGGAATGGCTACACCTTC
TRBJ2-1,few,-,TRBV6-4,CASSAGTNNEQFF,TGTGCCAGCAGTGCCGGGACAAACAATGAGCAGTTCTTC
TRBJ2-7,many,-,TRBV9,CASSVDSTYEQYF,TGTGCCAGCAGCGTAGACTCAACCTACGAGCAGTACTTC
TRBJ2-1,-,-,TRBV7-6,CASSSLDGRTYNEQFF,TGTGCCAGCAGCTCCCTAGATGGGCGCACCTACAATGAGCAGTTCTTC
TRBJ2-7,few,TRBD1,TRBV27,CASRPIPRDRGYEQYF,TGTGCCAGCAGACCCATCCCCCGGGACAGGGGGTACGAGCAGTACTTC
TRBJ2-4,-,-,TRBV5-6,CASSLVEAKNIQYF,TGTGCCAGCAGCTTGGTGGAAGCCAAAAACATTCAGTACTTC
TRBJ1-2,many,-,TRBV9,CASSVDPAGTAYGYTF,TGTGCCAGCAGCGTCGATCCAGCCGGGACTGCATATGGCTACACCTTC
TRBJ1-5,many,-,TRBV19,CASSRIGDQPQHF,TGTGCCAGTAGTAGGATAGGGGATCAGCCCCAGCATTTT
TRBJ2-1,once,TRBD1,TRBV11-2,CASKGRGTGSYNEQFF,TGTGCCAGCAAAGGTCGGGGGACAGGCTCCTACAATGAGCAGTTCTTC
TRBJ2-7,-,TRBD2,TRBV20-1,CSARDFLAGDSYEQYF,TGCAGTGCTAGAGATTTCCTAGCGGGGGACTCCTACGAGCAGTACTTC
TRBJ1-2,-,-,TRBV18,CASSPEGPLLNGYTF,TGTGCCAGCTCACCCGAGGGACCCCTACTGAATGGCTACACCTTC
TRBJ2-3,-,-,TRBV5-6,CVSSLFAGHTDTQYF,TGTGTCAGCAGCTTGTTTGCCGGACACACAGATACGCAGTATTTT
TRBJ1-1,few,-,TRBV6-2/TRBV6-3,CASSEGVFF,TGTGCCAGCAGTGAAGGGGTTTTCTTT